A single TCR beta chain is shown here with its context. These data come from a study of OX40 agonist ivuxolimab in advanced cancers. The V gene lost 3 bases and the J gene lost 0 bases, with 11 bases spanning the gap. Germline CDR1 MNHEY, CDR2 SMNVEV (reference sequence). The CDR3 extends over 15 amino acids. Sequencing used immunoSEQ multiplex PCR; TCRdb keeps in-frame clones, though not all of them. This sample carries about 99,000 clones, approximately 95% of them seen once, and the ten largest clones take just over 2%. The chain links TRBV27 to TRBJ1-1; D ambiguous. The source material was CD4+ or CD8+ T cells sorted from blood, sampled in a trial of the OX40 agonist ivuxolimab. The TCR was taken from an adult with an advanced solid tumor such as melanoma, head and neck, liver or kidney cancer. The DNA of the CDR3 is TGTGCCAGCAGTTTCCTGCATAACATGAACACTGAAGCTTTCTTT. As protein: CASSFLHNMNTEAFF.